This is a list of T cell receptor beta chains from one sample in a study of shared clonotypes between healthy human individuals. Some clones are missing from TCRdb's copy, which holds only in-frame ones; the method was immunoSEQ multiplex PCR. The sample comprises 600,000 or so clones, roughly 95% of which are singletons, and about 0.11% rests with the top ten. Sequenced input: naive CD8+ T cells sorted from blood. The receptors derive from a woman younger than 45 in good health. Each CDR3 is given without its conserved first and last residue.

TRBV6-5	TRBJ2-2	ASSYVANAGELF
TRBV4-2	TRBJ2-3	ASSQDLLWGESTDTQY
TRBV28	TRBJ1-2	ASSTDAPYGYT
TRBV7-9	TRBJ2-7	ASSSIAGMGNEQY
TRBV9	TRBJ1-1	ASSQGDEAF
TRBV11-2	TRBJ2-7	ASSLDHVRRGTYEQY
TRBV5-5	TRBJ1-4	ASSSVAEVLGEKLF
TRBV7-7	TRBJ2-3	ASSLGPSPGRVVFTDTQY
TRBV30	TRBJ2-2	AWERLAGGHTGELF
TRBV19	TRBJ2-7	ASTPGGWTSGASYEQY
TRBV27	TRBJ1-1	ASSFGANTEAF
TRBV11-1	TRBJ2-7	ASTSSGLLNEQY
TRBV27	TRBJ2-2	ASSLIGGELF
TRBV19	TRBJ2-1	ASSPGGRSEQF
TRBV27	TRBJ2-7	ASSLGGEYEQY
TRBV7-2	TRBJ2-7	ASSFGGGRYEQY
TRBV2	TRBJ2-7	ASSEQGLAGPYEQY
TRBV5-4	TRBJ2-1	ASSAGTSGPLEF
TRBV19	TRBJ2-1	ASSPGGSYNEQF
TRBV7-9	-	ASSLAQGTSGNSNYEQY
TRBV15	TRBJ2-1	ATSREMGGRAYNEQF
TRBV4-1	TRBJ2-7	ASSQASGGGYEQY
TRBV27	TRBJ2-1	ASSTRDYYNEQF
TRBV5-1	TRBJ2-5	ASSLQGQPGETQY
TRBV29-1	TRBJ2-1	SVEGQSSYNEQF
TRBV27	TRBJ2-7	ASSLSRPQGSSPEQY
TRBV2	TRBJ2-5	AVLSPERGPGTQY
TRBV19	TRBJ1-5	ASSILSSNQPQH
TRBV27	TRBJ2-6	ASSTTGPLGANVLT
TRBV2	TRBJ2-7	ASSRVAGGHEQY
TRBV5-4	TRBJ2-1	ASSSGLAEPNEQF
TRBV2	TRBJ2-7	ASSELANEQY
TRBV10-3	TRBJ2-5	AISEGLALSETQY
TRBV11-2	TRBJ1-2	ASSLGGETPNYGYT
TRBV4-2	-	ASSRLGREQY
TRBV6-1	TRBJ2-7	ASSDSGTGDYEQY
TRBV9	TRBJ1-5	ASSMGASNQPQH
TRBV28	TRBJ2-3	ASSFEGGSTDTQY
TRBV28	TRBJ2-5	ASSLPTGGETQY
TRBV11-1	TRBJ2-1	ASSTPEGFRYNEQF
TRBV9	TRBJ1-1	ASRQTTANTEAF
TRBV27	TRBJ2-1	ASSSLSYNEQF